Below, 5 T cell receptor beta chains from the same sample are listed, as sequenced in a study of Ad26.COV2.S vaccination and SARS-CoV-2 variants. TCRdb's copy holds only in-frame clones and misses some; the assay was immunoSEQ multiplex PCR. The repertoire includes roughly 270,000 clones, over 75% of them detected once, and about 3.6% sits in the top ten. Treatment reported: approximately 18 received Ad26.COV2.S at low or high dose, single or two shots; about 5 received placebo; per-sample allocation not given. Collection of the samples took place on day 63 after the first injection of vaccine or placebo. The input for sequencing was peripheral blood, taken in a trial of Ad26.COV2.S vaccine versus placebo. The receptors come from a person between 18 and 59 years old who received the Ad26.COV2.S COVID-19 vaccine or a placebo.

The genes are TRBV6-5 and TRBJ1-3; no clear D gene. V lost 5 bases, J lost 2 bases, and 13 bases lay in between. Germline values: CDR1 MNHEY, CDR2 SVGAGI. The CDR3 runs 15 residues. In nucleotides, the CDR3 is TGTGCCAGCAGTCTCCACAGCTTGCCTGGAAACACCATATATTTT. This translates into CASSLHSLPGNTIYF.

J is TRBJ1-4 and V is TRBV19, with D uncertain. V shed 5 bases and J shed 5 bases, with 15 bases lying between them. Germline V CDR1 and CDR2: LNHDA, SQIVND (reference sequence). CDR3 size: 15 residues. This chain's CDR3 is CASSDVYRENEKLFF. The CDR3 DNA is TGTGCCAGTAGTGATGTGTACAGAGAAAATGAAAAACTGTTTTTT.

This rearrangement joins TRBV7-2 to TRBJ2-3, with 14 bases lining up with TRBD2. The CDR3 has 17 residues. The V and J ends lost 5 bases and 2 bases, in that order; junction bases with no gene match: 6. CDR1 SGHTA and CDR2 FQGNSA come from the germline V gene. Here the CDR3 reads CASSLGTSGGPTDTQYF. CDR3 bases: TGTGCCAGCAGCCTTGGGACTAGCGGGGGACCCACAGATACGCAGTATTTT.

This clone has just a few counts. The rearrangement uses TRBV18 and TRBJ2-7; D tentatively reads TRBD1 or TRBD2 (6 bases each). The CDR3 sequence is 14 residues long. Germline V gene lookup returns CDR1 KGHSH and CDR2 LQKENI. V shed 2 bases and J shed 6 bases, with 14 bases lying between them. CDR3 nucleotide sequence: TGTGCCAGCTCACCAGGGGGCCCCGGGGGCGAGCAGTACTTC. Translated, it gives CASSPGGPGGEQYF.

The chain couples TRBV11-2 to TRBJ2-2; D is unresolved. Trimming took off 6 bases at V and 5 bases at J, with 7 bases between the two ends. CDR1 SGHAT and CDR2 FQNNGV come from the germline V gene. The CDR3 totals 12 residues. The CDR3 spells CASSPFTGELFF. CDR3 DNA sequence: TGTGCCAGCAGTCCCTTTACCGGGGAGCTGTTTTTT.